These T cell receptor beta chains were read from a single sample in a study of T-cell memory formation after mild COVID-19. TCRdb reprocessed the 5' RACE reads with MiXCR, giving one entry per CDR3 protein. The table has about 190,000 distinct CDR3 sequences, 15% to 20% seen once. The sample consisted of PBMCs or a T cell subset sorted from them (not recorded which). These receptors were obtained from an adult woman who had mild COVID-19 (a few samples of this study predate the infection). Cell type and time point are not known. Both conserved end residues are part of each CDR3. A D gene is named only where the DNA matches it firmly. Size tells how often a clone was seen (once, few, many) or the class of an expanded clone, and some rows leave it out.

clone_size: many; j_call: TRBJ2-1; v_call: TRBV12-3/TRBV12-4; d_call: TRBD2; cdr3_aa: CASSLASGIQQFF; cdr3_nt: TGTGCCAGCAGTTTAGCTAGCGGGATACAGCAGTTCTTC
clone_size: few; j_call: TRBJ2-7; v_call: TRBV12-3/TRBV12-4; d_call: TRBD1; cdr3_aa: CASGNRQGYEQYF; cdr3_nt: TGTGCCAGCGGAAATCGACAGGGTTACGAGCAGTACTTC
clone_size: -; j_call: TRBJ1-1; v_call: TRBV20-1; d_call: -; cdr3_aa: CSARLVYTEAFF; cdr3_nt: TGCAGTGCTAGATTGGTTTACACTGAAGCTTTCTTT
clone_size: few; j_call: TRBJ2-5; v_call: TRBV2; d_call: TRBD1; cdr3_aa: CASSERRGRQETQYF; cdr3_nt: TGTGCCAGCAGTGAACGTAGGGGGCGGCAAGAGACCCAGTACTTC
clone_size: few; j_call: TRBJ1-2; v_call: TRBV9; d_call: -; cdr3_aa: CASSVDGIANYGYTF; cdr3_nt: TGTGCCAGCAGCGTAGACGGGATAGCTAACTATGGCTACACCTTC
clone_size: few; j_call: TRBJ2-5; v_call: TRBV7-2; d_call: TRBD2; cdr3_aa: CASSWGLAGSETQYF; cdr3_nt: TGTGCCAGCAGCTGGGGACTAGCGGGGTCGGAGACCCAGTACTTC
clone_size: few; j_call: TRBJ1-2; v_call: TRBV7-8; d_call: -; cdr3_aa: CASGKGGSGIPNYGYTF; cdr3_nt: TGTGCCAGCGGGAAAGGAGGGAGTGGGATCCCTAACTATGGCTACACCTTC
clone_size: -; j_call: TRBJ2-5; v_call: TRBV19; d_call: TRBD2; cdr3_aa: CASSAGLAGVETQYF; cdr3_nt: TGTGCCAGTAGTGCGGGACTAGCGGGAGTTGAGACCCAGTACTTC
clone_size: many; j_call: TRBJ1-2; v_call: TRBV7-2; d_call: TRBD1; cdr3_aa: CASSLAPPGQGFGGYTF; cdr3_nt: TGTGCCAGCAGCTTAGCCCCTCCGGGACAGGGATTCGGTGGCTACACCTTC
clone_size: -; j_call: TRBJ1-2; v_call: TRBV7-2; d_call: -; cdr3_aa: CASSEEGTVYGYTF; cdr3_nt: TGTGCCAGCAGCGAGGAGGGGACGGTCTATGGCTACACCTTC
clone_size: -; j_call: TRBJ2-4; v_call: TRBV4-1; d_call: -; cdr3_aa: CASSQERGLQYF; cdr3_nt: TGCGCCAGCAGCCAAGAAAGGGGTCTACAGTACTTC
clone_size: few; j_call: TRBJ2-3; v_call: TRBV10-3; d_call: TRBD2; cdr3_aa: CAISESAGVGTQYF; cdr3_nt: TGTGCCATCAGTGAGTCGGCGGGAGTTGGAACGCAGTATTTT
clone_size: many; j_call: TRBJ2-1; v_call: TRBV6-5; d_call: -; cdr3_aa: CASSYSGGEQFF; cdr3_nt: TGTGCCAGCAGTTACTCAGGCGGTGAGCAGTTCTTC
clone_size: few; j_call: TRBJ2-1; v_call: TRBV12-3/TRBV12-4; d_call: TRBD1; cdr3_aa: CASSSLTGGNNEQFF; cdr3_nt: TGTGCCAGCAGTTCTTTGACAGGGGGAAACAATGAGCAGTTCTTC
clone_size: few; j_call: TRBJ2-2; v_call: TRBV5-1; d_call: -; cdr3_aa: CASSLDGGELFF; cdr3_nt: TGCGCCAGCAGCTTGGACGGCGGGGAGCTGTTTTTT
clone_size: -; j_call: TRBJ2-5; v_call: TRBV29-1; d_call: -; cdr3_aa: CSVDGRGLQETQYF; cdr3_nt: TGCAGCGTTGATGGTCGCGGGCTACAAGAGACCCAGTACTTC
clone_size: -; j_call: TRBJ2-5; v_call: TRBV11-2; d_call: TRBD1; cdr3_aa: CASSRDRGLRQETQYF; cdr3_nt: TGTGCCAGTTCCCGGGACAGGGGGCTCAGACAAGAGACCCAGTACTTC
clone_size: few; j_call: TRBJ1-2; v_call: TRBV5-1; d_call: -; cdr3_aa: CASSLLGLVGYTF; cdr3_nt: TGCGCCAGCAGCTTGCTAGGGCTCGTTGGCTACACCTTC
clone_size: many; j_call: TRBJ2-7; v_call: TRBV20-1; d_call: -; cdr3_aa: CSARDRADYEQYF; cdr3_nt: TGCAGTGCTAGAGATCGAGCGGACTACGAGCAGTACTTC
clone_size: -; j_call: TRBJ2-7; v_call: TRBV20-1; d_call: -; cdr3_aa: CSARVSSYEQYF; cdr3_nt: TGCAGTGCTAGGGTCTCTAGCTACGAGCAGTACTTC
clone_size: -; j_call: TRBJ1-1; v_call: TRBV6-1; d_call: TRBD1; cdr3_aa: CASTQGQGFGNTEAFF; cdr3_nt: TGTGCCAGCACTCAAGGACAGGGTTTTGGAAACACTGAAGCTTTCTTT
clone_size: -; j_call: TRBJ2-2; v_call: TRBV9; d_call: TRBD2; cdr3_aa: CASSVGLARDSNTGELFF; cdr3_nt: TGTGCCAGCAGCGTAGGACTAGCGAGAGACTCGAACACCGGGGAGCTGTTTTTT
clone_size: -; j_call: TRBJ2-7; v_call: TRBV11-1; d_call: TRBD2; cdr3_aa: CASSLTSGSPYEQYF; cdr3_nt: TGTGCCAGCAGCTTAACGAGCGGGAGCCCCTACGAGCAGTACTTC
clone_size: -; j_call: TRBJ2-7; v_call: TRBV20-1; d_call: -; cdr3_aa: CSASVTGTPEQYF; cdr3_nt: TGCAGTGCTTCTGTTACCGGGACACCTGAGCAGTACTTC
clone_size: few; j_call: TRBJ2-3; v_call: TRBV29-1; d_call: TRBD2; cdr3_aa: CSVTTSGRAATQYF; cdr3_nt: TGCAGCGTTACAACTAGCGGGAGGGCCGCTACGCAGTATTTT
clone_size: many; j_call: TRBJ2-3; v_call: TRBV4-2; d_call: TRBD1; cdr3_aa: CASSLGGQGTDTQYF; cdr3_nt: TGTGCCAGCAGCCTGGGGGGACAGGGCACAGATACGCAGTATTTT
clone_size: many; j_call: TRBJ2-3; v_call: TRBV3-1; d_call: TRBD2; cdr3_aa: CASSRLAGAGDTQYF; cdr3_nt: TGTGCCAGCAGCCGACTAGCGGGGGCGGGGGATACGCAGTATTTT
clone_size: few; j_call: TRBJ2-3; v_call: TRBV2; d_call: -; cdr3_aa: CASTGARTDTQYF; cdr3_nt: TGTGCCAGCACAGGGGCCCGCACAGATACGCAGTATTTT
clone_size: -; j_call: TRBJ2-1; v_call: TRBV29-1; d_call: -; cdr3_aa: CSVSPGLTDYNEQFF; cdr3_nt: TGCAGCGTTAGTCCAGGGCTGACCGACTACAATGAGCAGTTCTTC
clone_size: few; j_call: TRBJ1-2; v_call: TRBV23-1; d_call: -; cdr3_aa: CASAKGVNSNYGYTF; cdr3_nt: TGCGCCAGCGCCAAGGGCGTTAACTCTAACTATGGCTACACCTTC
clone_size: few; j_call: TRBJ2-4; v_call: TRBV5-1; d_call: -; cdr3_aa: CASSLDGTRNIQYF; cdr3_nt: TGCGCCAGCAGCTTGGATGGGACCAGAAACATTCAGTACTTC
clone_size: few; j_call: TRBJ1-1; v_call: TRBV20-1; d_call: -; cdr3_aa: CSARDWSAEKEAFF; cdr3_nt: TGCAGTGCTAGAGACTGGTCGGCAGAAAAAGAAGCTTTCTTT
clone_size: few; j_call: TRBJ2-7; v_call: TRBV6-2/TRBV6-3; d_call: -; cdr3_aa: CASRTGREIEQYF; cdr3_nt: TGTGCCAGCAGGACAGGGCGGGAGATCGAGCAGTACTTC
clone_size: -; j_call: TRBJ1-1; v_call: TRBV6-2/TRBV6-3; d_call: -; cdr3_aa: CASSNTMNTEAFF; cdr3_nt: TGTGCCAGCAGTAATACTATGAACACTGAAGCTTTCTTT
clone_size: few; j_call: TRBJ1-1; v_call: TRBV12-3/TRBV12-4; d_call: -; cdr3_aa: CASLEFQGPTEAFF; cdr3_nt: TGTGCCAGCTTAGAGTTCCAGGGTCCCACTGAAGCTTTCTTT
clone_size: few; j_call: TRBJ1-2; v_call: TRBV10-3; d_call: TRBD1; cdr3_aa: CAISGTTGTYGYTF; cdr3_nt: TGTGCCATCAGTGGTACGACAGGGACCTATGGCTACACCTTC
clone_size: -; j_call: TRBJ1-1; v_call: TRBV20-1; d_call: TRBD1; cdr3_aa: CSATRGTGTEAFF; cdr3_nt: TGCAGTGCTACCCGAGGGACAGGCACTGAAGCTTTCTTT
clone_size: -; j_call: TRBJ2-3; v_call: TRBV11-3; d_call: TRBD2; cdr3_aa: CASSLDGTKDTQYF; cdr3_nt: TGTGCCAGCAGCTTAGACGGGACTAAAGATACGCAGTATTTT
clone_size: -; j_call: TRBJ2-1; v_call: TRBV29-1; d_call: -; cdr3_aa: CSVNKYDEQFF; cdr3_nt: TGCAGCGTCAACAAATACGATGAGCAGTTCTTC
clone_size: few; j_call: TRBJ1-1; v_call: TRBV6-6; d_call: -; cdr3_aa: CASSRRDAMNTEAFF; cdr3_nt: TGTGCCAGCAGTCGCCGGGACGCCATGAACACTGAAGCTTTCTTT
clone_size: few; j_call: TRBJ2-5; v_call: TRBV30; d_call: -; cdr3_aa: CAWSEAGTQYF; cdr3_nt: TGTGCCTGGAGTGAGGCGGGGACCCAGTACTTC
clone_size: few; j_call: TRBJ2-7; v_call: TRBV12-3/TRBV12-4; d_call: -; cdr3_aa: CASSLPGHQVQYF; cdr3_nt: TGTGCCAGCAGTCTCCCGGGCCACCAGGTCCAGTACTTC
clone_size: many; j_call: TRBJ1-1; v_call: TRBV7-2; d_call: -; cdr3_aa: CASSPNRASNTEAFF; cdr3_nt: TGTGCCAGCAGCCCGAACAGGGCTTCGAACACTGAAGCTTTCTTT
clone_size: few; j_call: TRBJ1-4; v_call: TRBV4-1; d_call: -; cdr3_aa: CASRAWGVKVEKLFF; cdr3_nt: TGCGCCAGCAGGGCGTGGGGCGTAAAGGTGGAAAAACTGTTTTTT
clone_size: few; j_call: TRBJ1-5; v_call: TRBV7-2; d_call: -; cdr3_aa: CASSPEIGVSNQPQHF; cdr3_nt: TGTGCCAGCAGCCCCGAGATTGGAGTTAGCAATCAGCCCCAGCATTTT